Below, one TCR beta chain is given with its context. The data originate from a study of T cell responses to AZD1222 COVID-19 vaccine. The data were produced by immunoSEQ multiplex PCR, yet TCRdb's version contains in-frame clones alone and is incomplete. Of more than 85,000 clones detected, 80% to 90% appear once; the ten largest clones hold over 7.5%. The material was peripheral blood, obtained on day 0 of AZD1222 vaccination. The TCR sequence derives from an adult in good health.

The CDR3 reads CASSERRQKAFF. CDR3 nucleotide sequence: TGTGCCAGCAGTGAAAGACGGCAGAAAGCTTTCTTT. J is TRBJ1-1 and V is TRBV6-1; D uncertain. Trimming removed 2 bases at V and 9 bases at J, with 10 bases between. The CDR3 contains 12 residues. The germline gives CDR1 MNHNS, CDR2 SASEGT.